This T cell receptor (beta chain) was sequenced for a study of blood T cells in healthy people across ages (dated by TCRdb to the mid-2010s). Regarding the study in general: In model experiments, template switching captured about one uniquely barcoded TCR beta cDNA molecule for every two T cells. Donors were grouped into four age groups: young (average 16 years), middle-aged (about 38), aged (about 60) and long-lived (approximately 75). Age-related changes in TCR beta repertoire diversity were measured in the study by deep sequencing normalized with unique cDNA molecular identifiers. To avoid experimental bias, donors of different ages were randomly spread across the sequencing lanes. For two donors (one aged 18 to 29 and one aged 80 or older), the study analyzed two additional independent replicas of 1 million unique cDNA reads from the same blood draw.

General findings and caveats noted by the study authors: Because donor CMV infection status was unknown, age-related changes in expanded clonotypes were potentially confounded. Estimates of total diversity based on one million sequenced T cells were considered lower bounds and underestimates. As age increased, observed TCR beta diversity per million T cells dropped in a roughly linear way, and a significant reduction was already evident by age 40. Bulk unsorted PBMC profiling prevented conclusive comparison of naive and antigen-experienced compartments. A strong correlation was found between observed TCR beta diversity and the percentage of naive T cells measured by flow cytometry. Compared with the aged group, the long-lived group had more naive CD4+ T cells, fewer expanded clones and increased TCR diversity, a pattern suggesting age selection.

The donors were roughly 38 Caucasian individuals from Russia, aged roughly 6 to 100 years, who were systemically healthy. Each donor gave 9 to 10 milliliters of peripheral blood, collected into EDTA-treated Vacutainer tubes. PBMCs were isolated by Ficoll-Paque density-gradient centrifugation, with at least 6 million obtained per sample. Trizol reagent was used to extract total RNA from PBMCs, with at least 5 micrograms per sample. The percentages of naive CD45RAhigh/CD27high T cells were determined by flow cytometry on a PBMC aliquot from every donor. The library was produced with 5' RACE. Instrument on record: Illumina HiSeq 2500. A second PCR of roughly 6 to 11 cycles was run with a J-beta primer mix and a sample-barcoded 5' primer. A unique molecular identifier was introduced onto each TCR beta cDNA molecule by a template-switch 5' adaptor carrying 12 random nucleotides. At least 2.5 million CDR3-containing paired-end reads were obtained from each sample. First-strand cDNA synthesis was performed from all RNA using the Mint cDNA synthesis kit, with priming by a TRBC-specific oligonucleotide. All cDNA was treated with uracil-DNA glycosylase and then went through a first 18-cycle PCR with the universal primers M1SS and BC2_uni_R. Per the original workflow: Normalization of each sample was performed by random selection of 1 million high-quality reads, each carrying a distinct molecular identifier. Reads sharing molecular identifiers were discarded rather than binned into consensus sequences. MiTCR, run with a Q25 quality threshold and the strictest error-elimination algorithm, handled CDR3 identification, clonotype clustering and error correction. Lower-bound total TCR beta diversity was estimated with a nonparametric unseen species model using Euler transformation. The public reads were run again by TCRdb, first through fastp at Q25 and then through MiXCR, and only productive beta chains were kept. Rows are combined by CDR3 protein, so each entry shows the most common genes and DNA. None of the V and J calls come from the authors' own analysis; TCRdb made them. The sample table shows roughly 730,000 distinct CDR3 sequences, and roughly three fifths are seen once. About 26% of the sample is in the top ten clones.

Remarks on this clonotype: Its antigen is not yet known. No per-base quality is available; no much larger clone lies one base away.

From cysteine to phenylalanine, the CDR3 is 14 amino acids long. Kept here is only the CDR3 DNA, which spans 42 bases and is read in frame from base 1. Material: blood. The clonotype was recovered from a man aged 40-49 years in good health. The chain joins TRBV21-1 to TRBJ2-6. TRBV21-1 is an annotated pseudogene. DNA sequence: TGTGCCAGCAGCAAAGGTTCTGGGGCCAACGTCCTGACTTTC. This yields the protein CASSKGSGANVLTF.